The 28 T cell receptor beta chains given below trace back to one sample, sequenced in a study of T-cell memory formation after mild COVID-19. TCRdb reanalysed the 5' RACE reads using MiXCR and keeps one entry per CDR3 protein. The sample has 150,000 to 200,000 distinct CDR3 sequences; 20% to 25% are singletons. Sequenced input: PBMCs or a T cell subset sorted from them (not recorded which). These receptor sequences come from an adult woman who had mild COVID-19 (a few samples of this study predate the infection). Cell type and time point are not known.

J is TRBJ2-7 and V is TRBV4-1; the D is unclear. Per the germline V gene, CDR1 is MGHRA and CDR2 is YSYEKL. V lost 1 base, J lost 3 bases, and 7 bases lay in between. This CDR3 is built from 13 residues. The CDR3 sequence: CASSQGLGYEQYF. The CDR3 DNA reads TGCGCCAGCAGCCAAGGGTTGGGCTACGAGCAGTACTTC.

This clonotype was seen a handful of times. The chain uses TRBV7-2 and TRBJ2-1; D is undetermined. This CDR3 region has 15 residues. CDR1 SGHTA and CDR2 FQGNSA come from the germline V gene. With 5 bases removed from V and 6 bases from J, the gap between germline ends came to 17 bases. For the CDR3, the DNA is TGTGCCAGCAGCGCCACCCCTTTAAAGGGCAATGAGCAGTTCTTC. As protein: CASSATPLKGNEQFF.

This clonotype was detected ten times or more. The genes are TRBV7-9 and TRBJ2-7; no clear D. There are 13 residues in the CDR3. Germline values: CDR1 SEHNR, CDR2 FQNEAQ (reference sequence). V was cut by 1 base and J by 5 bases, with 9 bases left in between. The CDR3 DNA reads TGTGCCAGCAGCTTAGGGGGTGGGGACGAGCAGTACTTC. Translated, it gives CASSLGGGDEQYF. The full variable domain, completed using reference TRBV7-9 and TRBJ2-7, is DTGVSQNPRHKITKRGQNVTFRCDPISEHNRLYWYRQTLGQGPEFLTYFQNEAQLEKSRLLSDRFSAERPKGSFSTLEIQRTEQGDSAMYLCASSLGGGDEQYFGPGTRLTVT.

The V call is TRBV20-1, the J call TRBJ1-2; 12 bases map to TRBD1. The V gene end was trimmed by 3 bases and the J gene end by 2 bases; junction bases not matched to a gene: 10. Germline CDR1 DFQATT, CDR2 SNEGSKA (reference sequence). This CDR3 has 17 residues. The DNA for the CDR3 is TGCAGTGCTAGTGACCGGGACAGGGGGCTGCTAAACTATGGCTACACCTTC. It translates to CSASDRDRGLLNYGYTF.

V is TRBV12-3 or TRBV12-4 and J is TRBJ2-1; TRBD2 matches 8 bases. CDR3 length: 16 residues. J lost 0 bases, V lost 5 bases, and 6 bases had no gene match. Here the CDR3 DNA reads TGTGCCAGCAGTCCAGAGCGGGGGAGCTCCTACAATGAGCAGTTCTTC. Its translation is CASSPERGSSYNEQFF.

This chain connects TRBV2 to TRBJ2-1; D gene ambiguous. CDR3 length: 13 amino acids. Germline CDR1 SNHLY, CDR2 FYNNEI. V gave up 2 bases and J gave up 4 bases, with 6 bases separating them. CDR3 coding DNA: TGTGCCAGCAGTGAAATGAGATACAATGAGCAGTTCTTC. It translates to CASSEMRYNEQFF.

In its sample, this clonotype was seen many times. The rearrangement joins TRBV6-1 to TRBJ1-2, with D uncertain. V was clipped by 2 bases and J by 6 bases, with 10 bases between them. CDR3 size: 13 residues. From germline, CDR1 is MNHNS and CDR2 SASEGT. The CDR3 spells CASSEQEIDGYTF. For the CDR3, the DNA is TGTGCCAGCAGTGAACAAGAAATTGATGGCTACACCTTC.

CDR3 protein: CASSFGTVGDTDTQYF. The CDR3 DNA follows: TGTGCCAGCAGTTTTGGTACAGTGGGGGACACAGATACGCAGTATTTT. This chain connects TRBV12-3 or TRBV12-4 to TRBJ2-3; D tentatively fits TRBD1 or TRBD2 (5 bases each). V lost 3 bases to trimming and J lost 2 bases, with 15 bases between them. The CDR3 covers 16 residues.

This clonotype turned up a few times. This rearrangement joins TRBV7-3 to TRBJ1-1; 8 bases are a match to TRBD1. CDR3 length equals 16 residues. Germline lookup yields CDR1 SGHTA and CDR2 FQGTGA. Trimming removed 5 bases from V and 4 bases from J; junction bases left unmatched: 12. This CDR3 is CASSLDRDSMSTEAFF. The DNA of the CDR3 is TGTGCCAGCAGCCTGGACAGGGATAGTATGAGCACTGAAGCTTTCTTT.

This clonotype was counted only a few times. The V and J genes are TRBV11-2 and TRBJ2-6; D call uncertain. Per the germline V gene, CDR1 is SGHAT and CDR2 is FQNNGV. Between the trimmed V and J ends, which lost 5 bases and 0 bases, there was a span of 14 bases. The CDR3 spans 17 residues. CDR3 coding DNA: TGTGCCAGCAGCCCCCGGGCCTCTCACTCTGGGGCCAACGTCCTGACTTTC. Translated, it gives CASSPRASHSGANVLTF.

The chain couples TRBV7-9 to TRBJ1-1; D call uncertain. Germline lookup yields CDR1 SEHNR and CDR2 FQNEAQ (reference sequence). V lost 4 bases, J lost 3 bases, and 9 bases lay in between. The CDR3 extends over 13 amino acids. CDR3 sequence (DNA): TGTGCCAGCAGCTCCTTGAGGGACACTGAAGCTTTCTTT. This codes for CASSSLRDTEAFF.

The chain has TRBV12-3 or TRBV12-4 and TRBJ2-1; TRBD2 agrees at 13 bases. The length of the CDR3 is 17 residues. Trimming removed 3 bases from V and 4 bases from J; junction bases left unmatched: 6. The CDR3 spells CASSFGLAGVGYNEQFF. CDR3 sequence (DNA): TGTGCCAGCAGTTTCGGACTAGCGGGAGTGGGGTACAATGAGCAGTTCTTC.

The chain combines TRBV28 with TRBJ2-3, with 9 nucleotides matching TRBD1. J was trimmed by 0 bases and V by 5 bases; bases with no gene match: 15. CDR1 MDHEN and CDR2 SYDVKM come from the germline V gene. The CDR3 has 19 residues. DNA of the CDR3: TGTGCCAGCAGTCTCGAATGGGACAGGGAGGCCCAGAGCACAGATACGCAGTATTTT. Its translation: CASSLEWDREAQSTDTQYF.

The chain combines TRBV20-1 with TRBJ1-4; weak D call: TRBD1 (6 bases). Trimming took off 3 bases at V and 7 bases at J, with 18 bases between the two ends. Germline values: CDR1 DFQATT, CDR2 SNEGSKA (reference sequence). This CDR3 has 15 amino acids. CDR3 region: CSARPSRGLFEKLFF. The CDR3 DNA reads TGCAGTGCTAGGCCCAGCAGGGGCCTATTTGAAAAACTGTTTTTT.

The J gene is TRBJ2-7, the V gene TRBV29-1, with 9 bases matching TRBD1. The V and J ends lost 4 bases and 6 bases, in that order; junction bases with no gene match: 4. The CDR3 extends over 12 amino acids. The germline gives CDR1 SQVTM, CDR2 ANQGSEA. The CDR3, as DNA: TGCAGCGTTGCGGGACAGGGAAGCGAGCAGTACTTC. It yields the protein CSVAGQGSEQYF.

This clonotype has only a few counts. This chain connects TRBV12-3 or TRBV12-4 to TRBJ2-3; D is possibly TRBD2 (6 bases). V lost 6 bases, J lost 2 bases, and 12 bases lay in between. The CDR3 totals 14 residues. CDR3 coding DNA: TGTGCCAGCAGCGTCGGGGGATTCACAGATACGCAGTATTTT. Translation: CASSVGGFTDTQYF.

This clonotype was detected ten times or more. The chain uses TRBV6-2 or TRBV6-3 and TRBJ2-1; 10 nucleotides agree with TRBD2. Per the germline V gene, CDR1 is MNHEY and CDR2 is SVGEGT. V trimming: 5 bases; J trimming: 3 bases; junction bases outside the gene matches: 4. CDR3 size: 15 residues. The CDR3, as DNA: TGTGCCAGCAGTAAACTAGCGGGGAACTACAATGAGCAGTTCTTC. As protein: CASSKLAGNYNEQFF.

A note on this clonotype: Germline and junction disagree at one end, which may indicate a read error. The chain couples TRBV6-1 to TRBJ1-1; 12 nucleotides agree with TRBD1. Germline-derived CDR1 and CDR2 are MNHNS and SASEGT. This CDR3 has 17 residues. CDR3 DNA: TGTGCCAGCAGAGAAGGGACAGGGGGCGCGGTGGACACTGAAGCTTTCTTT. Translated, it gives CASREGTGGAVDTEAFF.

The chain couples TRBV29-1 to TRBJ2-1; D possibly corresponds to TRBD1 (5 bases). Germline-derived CDR1 and CDR2 are SQVTM and ANQGSEA. V lost 0 bases and J 10 bases, leaving 10 bases between the germline ends. This CDR3 is built from 12 residues. The chain's CDR3 is CSVEETAREQFF. For the CDR3, the DNA is TGCAGCGTTGAAGAGACAGCTAGGGAGCAGTTCTTC.

The chain has TRBV6-6 and TRBJ1-6; 9 nucleotides align to TRBD1. The CDR3 contains 15 residues. J lost 9 bases, V lost 0 bases, and 3 bases had no gene match. In germline, CDR1 is MNHNY, CDR2 SVGAGI (reference sequence). CDR3 nucleotides: TGTGCCAGCAGTTACTCGTTGGACAGGGGTTCACCCCTCCACTTT. Its translation: CASSYSLDRGSPLHF.

This clonotype was counted between two and nine times. This rearrangement joins TRBV29-1 to TRBJ2-1, with 7 bases fitting TRBD2. V lost 3 bases, J lost 0 bases, and 2 bases stayed unmatched. In germline, CDR1 is SQVTM, CDR2 ANQGSEA. The CDR3 has 14 residues. CDR3 coding DNA: TGCAGCGTTGATCTAGCGGACTCCTACAATGAGCAGTTCTTC. Amino acid sequence: CSVDLADSYNEQFF.

This clonotype was detected a few times. The rearrangement joins TRBV6-2 or TRBV6-3 to TRBJ1-1, with D hard to call. Trimming removed 7 bases at V and 2 bases at J, with 5 bases between. CDR1 is MNHEY and CDR2 is SVGEGT in the germline V gene. The CDR3 has 11 residues. CDR3 in DNA: TGTGCCAGCATTTTTAACACTGAAGCTTTCTTT. As protein: CASIFNTEAFF.

The chain has TRBV15 and TRBJ2-3, with TRBD1 as a possible D gene (6 bases). This CDR3 contains 16 residues. From germline, CDR1 is LNHNV and CDR2 YYDKDF (reference sequence). With 5 bases removed from V and 5 bases from J, the gap between germline ends came to 20 bases. CDR3 protein: CATSRPGASRGDTQYF. CDR3 in DNA: TGTGCCACCAGCCGCCCAGGGGCTAGCAGGGGAGATACGCAGTATTTT.

A single count supports this clonotype. The rearrangement uses TRBV5-1 and TRBJ2-7; 11 nucleotides match TRBD1. V lost 4 bases to trimming and J lost 1 base; unmatched junction nucleotides: 1. The CDR3 spans 14 residues. Germline-derived CDR1 and CDR2 are SGHRS and YFSETQ. The CDR3 sequence is CASSGQGASYEQYF. As DNA, the CDR3 is TGCGCCAGCAGCGGACAGGGGGCGTCCTACGAGCAGTACTTC.

CDR3 protein: CASSDLGGEPTDTQYF. CDR3 DNA sequence: TGTGCCAGCTCCGATCTGGGCGGGGAGCCCACAGATACGCAGTATTTT. The chain has TRBV27 and TRBJ2-3, with D tentatively TRBD2 (6 bases). Germline V CDR1 and CDR2: MNHEY, SMNVEV (reference sequence). Trimming took 8 bases from V and 2 from J, leaving 20 bases between them. CDR3 size: 16 residues.

This clonotype turned up a few times. The chain carries TRBV9 and TRBJ2-7, with 9 bases lining up with TRBD2. This CDR3 has 14 residues. The V gene's germline CDR1 is SGDLS and CDR2 YYNGEE. The V gene end was trimmed by 4 bases and the J gene end by 2 bases; junction bases not matched to a gene: 4. This CDR3 reads CASSPGLAPYEQYF. The CDR3 DNA reads TGTGCCAGCAGCCCAGGACTAGCGCCCTACGAGCAGTACTTC.

V gene TRBV6-2 or TRBV6-3 combines with J gene TRBJ2-7; 9 bases align to TRBD1. The trim removed 2 bases at V and 3 bases at J, leaving 8 bases unmatched. Germline-derived CDR1 and CDR2 are MNHEY and SVGEGT. CDR3 length: 16 residues. This chain's CDR3 is CASSYLEEDRGYEQYF. CDR3 nucleotide sequence: TGTGCCAGCAGTTACCTCGAAGAGGACAGGGGCTACGAGCAGTACTTC.

This clonotype was recorded many times. The J gene is TRBJ2-7, the V gene TRBV27; TRBD2 matches at 10 bases. Germline V gives CDR1 MNHEY, CDR2 SMNVEV (reference sequence). The CDR3 loop spans 14 amino acids. V lost 5 bases to trimming and J lost 3 bases; unmatched junction nucleotides: 4. In nucleotides, the CDR3 is TGTGCCAGCAGTCCCGGACTAGCGGTCTACGAGCAGTACTTC. Amino acid sequence: CASSPGLAVYEQYF.